This TCR beta chain was sequenced during a study of blood T cells in healthy people across ages. Study outcomes and limitations: The recorded TCR beta diversity per million T cells decreased in a roughly linear manner with age.

For the second PCR, which ran for roughly 6 to 12 cycles, a sample-barcoded 5' primer and a J-beta primer mix were used. A template-switch adaptor that had 12 random nucleotides put a tag on each cDNA molecule. In TCRdb, the 5' RACE reads were re-called with MiXCR into one record per CDR3 protein. Seen here are over 1,300,000 distinct CDR3 sequences, roughly 59% observed once, and the top ten hold over 5%. Remarks on this clonotype: Its antigen remains unknown.

Germline V gene data show CDR1 as LGHDT and CDR2 as YNNKEL (reference sequence). The CDR3 is made up of 16 amino acids. Trimming removed 0 bases from V and 1 base from J, with 12 bases in between. The sequenced sample was blood. This clonotype originated in a man between 18 and 29 years old in good health. The J gene is TRBJ2-5, the V gene TRBV3-1; D gene uncertain. The CDR3 bases are TGTGCCAGCAGCCAAGATACTGTCAGACCCCAAGAGACCCAGTACTTC. Encoded protein: CASSQDTVRPQETQYF.